This passage covers 4 T cell receptor beta chains from one sample sequenced in a study of shared clonotypes between healthy human individuals. TCRdb's copy holds only in-frame clones and misses some; the assay was immunoSEQ multiplex PCR. The sample records about 1,800,000 clones, roughly 94% being singletons. Terminally differentiated effector memory CD45RA+ cells were left out of the naive CD8 fraction, which was CD45RO-negative and positively selected for CCR7. The sequencing sample was made of naive CD8+ T cells sorted from blood. The source is a man aged 18 to 35 in good health.

The chain combines TRBV4-1 with TRBJ2-3, with TRBD1 matching 10 bases. The germline CDR1 and CDR2 sequences are MGHRA and YSYEKL. The CDR3 runs 16 residues. The trim removed 2 bases at V and 2 bases at J, leaving 4 bases unmatched. The CDR3 protein is CASSQIGTGDTDTQYF. CDR3 in DNA: TGCGCCAGCAGCCAAATCGGGACAGGGGACACAGATACGCAGTATTTT.

This chain links TRBV10-1 with TRBJ2-5, with D hard to call. V lost 2 bases and J lost 3, with 16 bases in between. The CDR3 length is 16 residues. Looked up from germline, CDR1 is WNHNN and CDR2 is SYGVQD (reference sequence). For the CDR3, the DNA is TGCGCCAGCAGTGAGCTTAACCTAGGACGGGAAGAGACCCAGTACTTC. Its protein is CASSELNLGREETQYF.

The gene calls are TRBV7-2 and TRBJ2-1, with a weak D call TRBD1 (7 bases). With 4 bases removed from V and 6 bases from J, the gap between germline ends came to 13 bases. The V gene's germline CDR1 is SGHTA and CDR2 FQGNSA. The CDR3 is 14 residues long. This chain's CDR3 is CASSSTQGGNEQFF. Here the CDR3 DNA reads TGTGCCAGCAGCTCTACCCAGGGGGGCAATGAGCAGTTCTTC.

As to this clone: Other DNA sequences in the sample encode the same CDR3. The chain employs TRBV2 and TRBJ2-1; D is uncertain. This CDR3 is built from 13 residues. CDR1 and CDR2 from the germline V gene are SNHLY and FYNNEI. Trimming left V 4 bases short and J 2 bases short, with 6 bases between. The CDR3 protein is CASSAGPYNEQFF. In DNA form, the CDR3 reads TGTGCCAGCAGTGCTGGCCCCTACAATGAGCAGTTCTTC.